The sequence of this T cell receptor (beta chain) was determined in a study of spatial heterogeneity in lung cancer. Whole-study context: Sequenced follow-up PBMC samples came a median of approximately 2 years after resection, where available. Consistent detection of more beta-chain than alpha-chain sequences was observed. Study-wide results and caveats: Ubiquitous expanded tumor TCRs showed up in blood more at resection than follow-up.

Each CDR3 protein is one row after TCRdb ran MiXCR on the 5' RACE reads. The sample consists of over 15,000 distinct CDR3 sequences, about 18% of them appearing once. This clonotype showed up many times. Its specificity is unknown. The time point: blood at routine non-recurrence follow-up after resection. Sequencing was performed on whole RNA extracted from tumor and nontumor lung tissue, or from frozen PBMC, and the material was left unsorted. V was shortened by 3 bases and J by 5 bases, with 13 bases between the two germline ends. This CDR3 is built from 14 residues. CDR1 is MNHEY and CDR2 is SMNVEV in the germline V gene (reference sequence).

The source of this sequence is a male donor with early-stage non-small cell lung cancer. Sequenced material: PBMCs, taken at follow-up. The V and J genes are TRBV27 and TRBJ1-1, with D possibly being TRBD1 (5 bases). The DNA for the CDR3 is TGTGCCAGCAGTTTTTTGTCCGGGGGGACTGAAGCTTTCTTT. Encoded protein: CASSFLSGGTEAFF.